This TCR beta chain is from a study of CD8+ T cells in alopecia areata. Study-wide background: Treated patients took oral tofacitinib at 5 to 10 mg twice daily. Study results and limitations: Compared with mice, patients displayed less clear TCR sharing, possibly for HLA-related reasons. Higher clonality than in normal scalp was seen in lesional scalp, especially alopecia totalis/universalis.

The CDR3 sequence is 15 residues long. Between the trimmed V and J ends, which lost 1 base and 0 bases, there was a span of 9 bases. The germline V gene has CDR1 SEHNR and CDR2 FQNEAQ (reference sequence). This clone is labeled as medium-sized. Its cognate antigen is unknown. cDNA prepared by RNA extraction and subsequent reverse transcription served as the template for sequencing. Sequencing was performed with immunoSEQ multiplex PCR; in TCRdb, only in-frame clones are kept and a portion is missing. The table includes some 150,000 clones, around half detected once. Obtained from alopecia areata patients were lesional scalp punch biopsies along with peripheral blood.

This specimen was CD8+ T cells sorted from blood, taken at week 0. This clonotype was obtained from a human donor with alopecia areata. The gene calls are TRBV7-9 and TRBJ1-1; D is uncertain. The CDR3, as DNA: TGTGCCAGCAGCTTAGTACAGACTTTGAACACTGAAGCTTTCTTT. Translated, it gives CASSLVQTLNTEAFF. The entire variable domain, with the rest obtained from reference TRBV7-9 and TRBJ1-1, is as follows: DTGVSQNPRHKITKRGQNVTFRCDPISEHNRLYWYRQTLGQGPEFLTYFQNEAQLEKSRLLSDRFSAERPKGSFSTLEIQRTEQGDSAMYLCASSLVQTLNTEAFFGQGTRLTVV.